Following are 12 T cell receptor beta chains from one sample sequenced in a study of cytomegalovirus exposure and HLA in healthy donors. PCR employed 60 Vbeta and 13 Jbeta primers. Profiling relied on immunoSEQ multiplex PCR, and the TCRdb table lists in-frame clones only, not all of them. Among over 50,000 clones listed, around 83% were seen once. The sample taken for sequencing was PBMCs. The receptors were gathered from a man aged 40-50 years in good health and CMV-seronegative.

In this sample, this clone turned up a few times. The chain is built from TRBV14 and TRBJ2-7; 9 bases map to TRBD1. There are 15 residues in the CDR3. CDR1 is SGHDN, CDR2 FVKESK, per germline. Unmatched junction bases numbered 8, after V lost 5 bases and J lost 3 bases. The CDR3 loop is CASSFGQGTSYEQYF. CDR3 DNA: TGTGCCAGCAGCTTCGGACAGGGGACAAGCTACGAGCAGTACTTC.

The rearrangement links TRBV7-2 to TRBJ2-2, with D unresolved. The CDR3 covers 13 residues. From germline, CDR1 is SGHTA and CDR2 FQGNSA. Trimming shortened V by 1 base and J by 7 bases, and 7 bases separated the two germline ends. CDR3 in DNA: TGTGCCAGCAGCTTAGTCCGGGTCGGGGAGCTGTTTTTT. The encoded protein is CASSLVRVGELFF.

This sequence joins TRBV30 and TRBJ1-2, with a weak D call TRBD1 (6 bases). The CDR3 sequence is 13 residues long. Deletions cut 4 bases from V and 6 bases from J, with 15 bases between. The germline V gene encodes CDR1 GTSNPN and CDR2 SVGIG (reference sequence). The CDR3 DNA sequence: TGTGCCTGGACCACTACAGGGTGGAATGGCTACACCTTC. This sequence encodes CAWTTTGWNGYTF.

The DNA of the CDR3 is TGCGCCAGCAGAGACAGGGGGATAGACTCTGGGGCCAACGTCCTGACTTTC. Translation: CASRDRGIDSGANVLTF. The genes are TRBV10-2 and TRBJ2-6; TRBD1 matches 9 bases. The CDR3 sequence is 17 residues long. V was clipped by 6 bases and J by 0 bases; unmatched bases: 6. Per germline, CDR1 WSHSY and CDR2 SAAADI.

Written as DNA, the CDR3 is TGTGCCAGCAGCACGGGACAGAAAATCGAGCAGTACTTC. Residues: CASSTGQKIEQYF. V usage is TRBV5-4 and J usage is TRBJ2-7, with TRBD1 matching 7 bases. CDR3 length: 13 residues. After removal of 4 bases from V and 6 bases from J, the junction contained 7 bases not matched to a gene. The germline V gene encodes CDR1 SGHNT and CDR2 YYREEE (reference sequence).

CDR3 in amino acids: CASSLLAGGRYEQYV. The DNA for the CDR3 is TGTGCCAGCAGCTTACTAGCGGGGGGCCGTTACGAGCAGTACGTC. V usage is TRBV11-2 and J usage is TRBJ2-7; 11 bases are a match to TRBD2. Germline loops: CDR1 SGHAT, CDR2 FQNNGV. V dropped 2 bases and J dropped 4; count of bases not matched to a gene: 4. This CDR3 contains 15 residues.

A note on this clone: Germline is not matched at one junction end, which may reflect a read error. The genes are TRBV10-3 and TRBJ2-7; D is uncertain. There are 12 residues in the CDR3. Germline lookup yields CDR1 ENHRY and CDR2 SYGVKD. This CDR3 is CAISESGYEQYF. The CDR3 DNA follows: TGTGCCATCAGCGAGTCCGGGTACGAGCAGTACTTC.

The rearrangement uses TRBV14 and TRBJ2-3; 8 nucleotides align to TRBD2. The ends lost 0 bases at V and 4 bases at J; junction bases unmatched: 9. Germline lookup yields CDR1 SGHDN and CDR2 FVKESK. The CDR3 runs 17 residues. The CDR3 coding sequence is TGTGCCAGCAGCCAAGATAGTATCCCGGGACTAGCAGATACGCAGTATTTT. This gives the protein CASSQDSIPGLADTQYF.

V gene TRBV7-9 combines with J gene TRBJ2-5; the D gene is possibly TRBD1 (6 bases). CDR1 and CDR2 (germline): SEHNR, FQNEAQ (reference sequence). The V end lost 3 bases, the J end lost 5 bases, and 28 bases lay between the germline ends. The CDR3 extends over 19 amino acids. The chain's CDR3 is CASSLLVDPDNTGIETQYF. CDR3 sequence (DNA): TGTGCCAGCAGCTTGTTGGTAGACCCAGATAATACAGGGATCGAGACCCAGTACTTC.

The genes are TRBV5-1 and TRBJ2-1; a weak D match, TRBD1 (6 bases). CDR1 and CDR2 from the germline V gene are SGHRS and YFSETQ. This CDR3 has 16 residues. Trimming cost V 2 bases and J 2 bases, with 14 bases left between them. The CDR3 is CASSFKTGFTYNEQFF. DNA of the CDR3: TGCGCCAGCAGCTTTAAAACAGGGTTTACCTACAATGAGCAGTTCTTC. The whole variable domain, remainder taken from reference TRBV5-1 and TRBJ2-1, is KAGVTQTPRYLIKTRGQQVTLSCSPISGHRSVSWYQQTPGQGLQFLFEYFSETQRNKGNFPGRFSGRQFSNSRSEMNVSTLELGDSALYLCASSFKTGFTYNEQFFGPGTRLTVL.

The V call is TRBV5-4, the J call TRBJ1-1, with D perhaps matching TRBD1 (5 bases). The V and J ends lost 0 bases and 5 bases respectively, with 11 bases between them. Per the germline V gene, CDR1 is SGHNT and CDR2 is YYREEE (reference sequence). The CDR3 has 14 residues. The CDR3 loop is CASSLGGGWTEAFF. CDR3 sequence (DNA): TGTGCCAGCAGCTTGGGCGGGGGATGGACTGAAGCTTTCTTT.

V and J are TRBV7-2 and TRBJ2-3; tentative D call: TRBD1 (6 bases). Trimming removed 5 bases from V and 4 bases from J, with 13 bases in between. CDR1 is SGHTA, CDR2 FQGNSA, per germline. This CDR3 comprises 14 residues. The CDR3 loop is CASSPNRAADTQYF. CDR3 nucleotides: TGTGCCAGCAGCCCAAACAGGGCGGCAGATACGCAGTATTTT.